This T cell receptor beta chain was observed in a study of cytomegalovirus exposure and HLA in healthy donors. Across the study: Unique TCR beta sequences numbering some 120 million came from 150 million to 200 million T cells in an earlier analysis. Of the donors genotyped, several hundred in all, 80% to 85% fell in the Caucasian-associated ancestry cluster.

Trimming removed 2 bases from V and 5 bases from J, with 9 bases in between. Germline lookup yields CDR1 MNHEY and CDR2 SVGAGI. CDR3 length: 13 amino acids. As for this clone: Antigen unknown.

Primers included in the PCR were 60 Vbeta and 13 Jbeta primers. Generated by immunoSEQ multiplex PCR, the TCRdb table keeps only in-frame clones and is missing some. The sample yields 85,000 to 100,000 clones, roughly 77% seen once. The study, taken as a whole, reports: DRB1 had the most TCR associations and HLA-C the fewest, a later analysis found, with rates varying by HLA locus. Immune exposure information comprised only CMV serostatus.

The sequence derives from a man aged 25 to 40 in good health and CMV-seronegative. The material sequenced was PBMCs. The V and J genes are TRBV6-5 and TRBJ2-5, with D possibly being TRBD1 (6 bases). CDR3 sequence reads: CASSYLGAETQYF. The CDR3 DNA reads TGTGCCAGCAGTTACCTGGGGGCGGAGACCCAGTACTTC.